This record looks at one TCR beta chain sequence and its context. Its antigen is still unknown. It has no much larger one-base neighbor in the sample; base qualities were not kept. Looking up the germline V gene yields CDR1 MNHEY and CDR2 SVGAGI. The CDR3 spans 15 residues, from the cysteine through the phenylalanine. The CDR3 DNA has 45 bases and is translated from base 1. The germline V and J ends show losses of 6 bases and 5 bases respectively, and no gene match explains 5 bases of the junction. This entry belongs to a study of T cell repertoires in urothelial bladder cancer (dated 2019 in TCRdb). Regarding the study in general: Of the roughly twelve resected lesions, three were clinical stage cT0, three were cTa, three were cT1 and three were cT2 or greater. Roughly 13 patients with bladder lesions undergoing transurethral resection were identified prospectively. The study compared clonality of the TCR repertoire in bladder tumors against clonality in benign bladder inflammation. Eleven to twelve resected bladder lesions, made up of urothelial carcinoma (UC+) and benign (UC-) specimens, were studied.

The immunoSEQ assay was used to sequence the CDR3 region of the TCR beta chain. Concerning the study's data processing: For every specimen, the T-cell fraction, clonal dominance and maximum TCR clone frequency were calculated. In its TCRdb copy, this immuneACCESS table keeps in-frame sequences only and misses some clones. Where compared with another copy, unresolved V genes explain less than half of these, and the others have no known cause. The V and J calls and clone size come from that table; D and trimming were worked out from the DNA. This sample lists around 10,000 clones; about 61% were detected once. 25% to 35% of the sample is in the top ten clones. Bladder lesion specimens were obtained at transurethral resection and were stored at -80C. DNA was extracted from bladder specimens collected at transurethral resection. What the authors observed across the whole study: A median tumor infiltrating lymphocyte percentage of roughly 2% was observed in carcinoma specimens, compared with about 12% in benign specimens. Fewer T cells were found in urothelial carcinoma specimens than in benign specimens, with medians of 5,569 and 25,872, respectively. In carcinoma specimens, up to about 15% of infiltrating lymphocytes were accounted for by a single T-cell clone, compared with roughly 1.8% in benign specimens.

This clonotype was sampled from a human donor with urothelial carcinoma. The chain links TRBV6-5 with TRBJ2-2; TRBD1 matches 11 bases in the middle. The sequenced material came from tumor-infiltrating cells from bladder cancer. The CDR3 protein is CASRQDRGRTGELFF. In nucleotides, the sequence is TGTGCCAGCAGGCAGGACAGGGGGCGGACCGGGGAGCTGTTTTTT.